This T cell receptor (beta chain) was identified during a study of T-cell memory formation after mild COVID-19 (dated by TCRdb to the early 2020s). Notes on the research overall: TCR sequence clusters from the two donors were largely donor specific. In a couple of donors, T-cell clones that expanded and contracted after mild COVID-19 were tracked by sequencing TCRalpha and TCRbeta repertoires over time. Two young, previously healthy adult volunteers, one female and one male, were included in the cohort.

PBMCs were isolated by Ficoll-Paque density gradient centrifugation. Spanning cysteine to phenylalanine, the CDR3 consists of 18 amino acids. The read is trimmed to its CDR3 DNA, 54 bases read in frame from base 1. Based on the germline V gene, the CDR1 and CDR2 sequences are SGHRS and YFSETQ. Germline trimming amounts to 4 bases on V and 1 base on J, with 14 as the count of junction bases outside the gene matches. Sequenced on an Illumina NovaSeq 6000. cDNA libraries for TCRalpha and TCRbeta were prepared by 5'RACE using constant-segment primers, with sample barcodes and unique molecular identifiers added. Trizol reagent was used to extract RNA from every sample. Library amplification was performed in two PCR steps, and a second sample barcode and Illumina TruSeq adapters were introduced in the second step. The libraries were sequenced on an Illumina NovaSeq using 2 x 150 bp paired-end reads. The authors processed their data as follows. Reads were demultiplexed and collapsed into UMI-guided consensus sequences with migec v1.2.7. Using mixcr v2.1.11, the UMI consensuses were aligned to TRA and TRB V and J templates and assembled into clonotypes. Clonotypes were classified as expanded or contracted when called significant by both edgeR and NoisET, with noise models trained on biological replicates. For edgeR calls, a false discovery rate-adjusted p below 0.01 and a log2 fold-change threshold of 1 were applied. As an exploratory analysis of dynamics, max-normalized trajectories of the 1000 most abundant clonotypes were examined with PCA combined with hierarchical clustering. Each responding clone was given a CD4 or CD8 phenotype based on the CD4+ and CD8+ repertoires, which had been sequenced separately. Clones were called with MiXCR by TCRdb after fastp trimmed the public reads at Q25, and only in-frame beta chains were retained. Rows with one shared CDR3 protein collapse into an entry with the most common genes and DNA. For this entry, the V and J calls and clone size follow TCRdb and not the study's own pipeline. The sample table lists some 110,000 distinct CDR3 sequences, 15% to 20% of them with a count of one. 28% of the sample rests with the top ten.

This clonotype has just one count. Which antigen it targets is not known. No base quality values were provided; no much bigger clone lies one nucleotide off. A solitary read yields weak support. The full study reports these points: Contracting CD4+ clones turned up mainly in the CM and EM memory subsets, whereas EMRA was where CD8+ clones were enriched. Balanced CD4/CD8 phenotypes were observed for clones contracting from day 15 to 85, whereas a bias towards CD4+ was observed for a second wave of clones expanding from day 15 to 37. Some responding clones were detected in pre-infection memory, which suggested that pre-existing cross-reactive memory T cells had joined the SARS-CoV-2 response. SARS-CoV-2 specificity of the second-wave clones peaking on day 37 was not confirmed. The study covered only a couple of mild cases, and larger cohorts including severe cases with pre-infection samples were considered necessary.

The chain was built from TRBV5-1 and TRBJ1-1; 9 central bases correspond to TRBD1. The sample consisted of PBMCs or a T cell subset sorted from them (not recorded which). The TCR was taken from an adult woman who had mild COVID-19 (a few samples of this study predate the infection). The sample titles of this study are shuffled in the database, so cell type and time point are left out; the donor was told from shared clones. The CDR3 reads CASSPSRTGGEKNTEAFF. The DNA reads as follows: TGCGCCAGCAGCCCATCCCGTACAGGGGGCGAGAAGAACACTGAAGCTTTCTTT.